This T cell receptor beta chain was retrieved from a study of T cells in tumors after PD-1 blockade. Background on the study: Patients had no prior checkpoint blockade, systemic immunosuppressants, or anti-cancer therapy within 4 weeks. Either cemiplimab 350 mg every 2 weeks or pembrolizumab 200 mg every 3 weeks was given.

The data were produced by immunoSEQ multiplex PCR, yet TCRdb's version contains in-frame clones alone and is incomplete. Among 60,000 to 75,000 clones, over 65% were seen once, and the ten largest hold about 4.8%. V was pared by 5 bases and J by 0 bases, with 10 bases of the junction left unmatched. The V gene's germline CDR1 is PRHDT and CDR2 FYEKMQ (reference sequence). This CDR3 is 17 amino acids long. Sequenced material: PBMCs, taken after anti-PD-1 treatment. The clonotype comes from a human donor with basal cell carcinoma. The chain uses TRBV13 and TRBJ1-1; 9 bases line up with TRBD1. The CDR3 reads CASSMDRGPGLNTEAFF. The CDR3 nucleotides are TGTGCCAGCAGCATGGACAGGGGCCCCGGCTTGAACACTGAAGCTTTCTTT.